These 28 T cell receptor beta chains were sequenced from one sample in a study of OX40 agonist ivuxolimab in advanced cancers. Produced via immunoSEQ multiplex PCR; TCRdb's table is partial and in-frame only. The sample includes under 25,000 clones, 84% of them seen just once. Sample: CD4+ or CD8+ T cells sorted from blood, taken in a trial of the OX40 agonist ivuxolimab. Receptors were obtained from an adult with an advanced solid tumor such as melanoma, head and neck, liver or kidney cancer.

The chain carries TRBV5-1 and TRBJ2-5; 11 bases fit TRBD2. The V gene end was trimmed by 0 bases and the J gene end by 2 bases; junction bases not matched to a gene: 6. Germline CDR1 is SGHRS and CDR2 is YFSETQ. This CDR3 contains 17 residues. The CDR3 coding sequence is TGCGCCAGCAGCTTGGGTAGCGGGAGGGGATATCAAGAGACCCAGTACTTC. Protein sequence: CASSLGSGRGYQETQYF. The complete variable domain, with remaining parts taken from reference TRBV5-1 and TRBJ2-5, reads KAGVTQTPRYLIKTRGQQVTLSCSPISGHRSVSWYQQTPGQGLQFLFEYFSETQRNKGNFPGRFSGRQFSNSRSEMNVSTLELGDSALYLCASSLGSGRGYQETQYFGPGTRLLVL.

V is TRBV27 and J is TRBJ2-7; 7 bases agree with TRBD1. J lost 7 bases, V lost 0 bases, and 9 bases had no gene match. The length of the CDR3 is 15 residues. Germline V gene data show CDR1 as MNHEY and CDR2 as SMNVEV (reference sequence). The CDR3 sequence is CASSLSPRQGLEQYF. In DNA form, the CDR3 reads TGTGCCAGCAGTTTATCACCCCGACAGGGTCTAGAGCAGTACTTC.

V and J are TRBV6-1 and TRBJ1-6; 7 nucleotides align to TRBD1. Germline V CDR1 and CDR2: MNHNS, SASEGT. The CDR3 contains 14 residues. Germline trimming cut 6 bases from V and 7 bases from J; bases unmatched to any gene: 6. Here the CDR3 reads CASSDRVGNSPLHF. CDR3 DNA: TGTGCCAGCAGCGACAGGGTAGGGAATTCACCCCTCCACTTT.

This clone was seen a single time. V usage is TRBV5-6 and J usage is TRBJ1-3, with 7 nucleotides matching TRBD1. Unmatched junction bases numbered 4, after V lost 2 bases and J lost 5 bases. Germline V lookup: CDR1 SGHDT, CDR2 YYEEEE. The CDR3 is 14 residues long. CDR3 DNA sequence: TGTGCCAGCAGCTTCCGGACAGGACGAAACACCATATATTTT. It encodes CASSFRTGRNTIYF.

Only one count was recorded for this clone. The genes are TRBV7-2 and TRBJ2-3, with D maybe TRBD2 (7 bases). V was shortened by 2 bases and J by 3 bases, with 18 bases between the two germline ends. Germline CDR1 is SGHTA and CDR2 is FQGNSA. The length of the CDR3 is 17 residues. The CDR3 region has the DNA TGTGCCAGCAGCTTACAGGGGTTAGCGGGTCGGACAGATACGCAGTATTTT. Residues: CASSLQGLAGRTDTQYF.

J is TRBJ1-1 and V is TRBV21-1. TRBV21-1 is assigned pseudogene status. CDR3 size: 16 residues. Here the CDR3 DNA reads TGTGCCAGCAGCAAAGCCTTAACCAGCAAGAACACTGAAGCTTTCTTT. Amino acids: CASSKALTSKNTEAFF.

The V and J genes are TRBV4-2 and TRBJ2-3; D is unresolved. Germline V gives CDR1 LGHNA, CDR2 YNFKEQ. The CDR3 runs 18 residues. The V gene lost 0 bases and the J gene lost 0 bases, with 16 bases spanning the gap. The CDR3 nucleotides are TGTGCCAGCAGCCAAGATGGGCTGGAAGGTTCTAGCACAGATACGCAGTATTTT. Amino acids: CASSQDGLEGSSTDTQYF.

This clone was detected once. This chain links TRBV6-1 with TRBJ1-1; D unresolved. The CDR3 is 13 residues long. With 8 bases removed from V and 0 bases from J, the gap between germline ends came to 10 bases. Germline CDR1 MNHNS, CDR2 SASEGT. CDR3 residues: CASRFGMNTEAFF. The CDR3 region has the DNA TGTGCCAGCCGATTCGGAATGAACACTGAAGCTTTCTTT.

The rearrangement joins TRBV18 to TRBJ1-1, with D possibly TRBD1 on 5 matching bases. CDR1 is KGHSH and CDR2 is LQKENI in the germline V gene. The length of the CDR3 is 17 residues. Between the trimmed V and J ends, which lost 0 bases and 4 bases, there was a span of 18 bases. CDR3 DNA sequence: TGTGCCAGCTCACCACCGTCCATGCGAGGGGTGGCCACTGAAGCTTTCTTT. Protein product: CASSPPSMRGVATEAFF.

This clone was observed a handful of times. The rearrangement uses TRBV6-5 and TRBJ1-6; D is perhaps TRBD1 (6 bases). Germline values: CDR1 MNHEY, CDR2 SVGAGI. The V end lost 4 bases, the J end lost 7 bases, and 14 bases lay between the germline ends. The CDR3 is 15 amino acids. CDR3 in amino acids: CASSFQGQDNSPLHF. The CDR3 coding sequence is TGTGCCAGCAGTTTCCAGGGGCAGGACAATTCACCCCTCCACTTT.

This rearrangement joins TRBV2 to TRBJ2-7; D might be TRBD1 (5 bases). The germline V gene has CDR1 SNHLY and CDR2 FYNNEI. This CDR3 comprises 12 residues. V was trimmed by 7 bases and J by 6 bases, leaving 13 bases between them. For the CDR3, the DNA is TGTGCCAGCATCAGATCAGGGCCCGAGCAGTACTTC. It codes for CASIRSGPEQYF.

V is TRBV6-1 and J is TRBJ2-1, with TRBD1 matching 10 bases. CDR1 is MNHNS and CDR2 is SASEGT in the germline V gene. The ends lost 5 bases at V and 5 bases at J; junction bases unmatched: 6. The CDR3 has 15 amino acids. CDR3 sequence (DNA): TGTGCCAGCAGTAGGAGACAGGGGGCTCACAATGAGCAGTTCTTC. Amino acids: CASSRRQGAHNEQFF.

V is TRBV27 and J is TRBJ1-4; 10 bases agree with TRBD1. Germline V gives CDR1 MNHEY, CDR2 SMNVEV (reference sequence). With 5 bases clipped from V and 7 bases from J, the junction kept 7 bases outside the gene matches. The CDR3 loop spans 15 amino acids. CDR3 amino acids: CASSRRTGGTEKLFF. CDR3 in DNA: TGTGCCAGCAGTCGTCGGACAGGGGGGACTGAAAAACTGTTTTTT.

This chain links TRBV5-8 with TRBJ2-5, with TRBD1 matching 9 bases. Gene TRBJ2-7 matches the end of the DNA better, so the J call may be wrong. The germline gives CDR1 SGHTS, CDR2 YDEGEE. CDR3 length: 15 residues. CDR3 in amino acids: CASRSSGTGPSEQYF. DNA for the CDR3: TGTGCCAGCCGGTCTTCCGGGACAGGGCCCTCCGAGCAGTACTTC.

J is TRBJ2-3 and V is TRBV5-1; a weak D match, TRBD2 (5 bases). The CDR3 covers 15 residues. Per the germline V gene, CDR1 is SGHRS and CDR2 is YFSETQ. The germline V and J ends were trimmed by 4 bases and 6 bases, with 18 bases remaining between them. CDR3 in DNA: TGCGCCAGCAGCGCGACCGACTACTGGAGGGATACGCAGTATTTT. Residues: CASSATDYWRDTQYF.

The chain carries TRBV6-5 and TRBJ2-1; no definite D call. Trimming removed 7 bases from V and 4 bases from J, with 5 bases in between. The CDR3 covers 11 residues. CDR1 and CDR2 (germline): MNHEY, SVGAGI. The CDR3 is CASNRYNEQFF. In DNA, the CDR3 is TGTGCCAGCAACCGTTACAATGAGCAGTTCTTC.

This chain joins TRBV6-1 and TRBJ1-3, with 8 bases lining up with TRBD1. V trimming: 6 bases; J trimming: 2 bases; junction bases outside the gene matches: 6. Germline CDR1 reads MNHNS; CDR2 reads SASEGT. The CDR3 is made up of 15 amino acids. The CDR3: CASSMDRVPGNTIYF. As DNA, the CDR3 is TGTGCCAGCAGCATGGACAGGGTCCCTGGAAACACCATATATTTT.

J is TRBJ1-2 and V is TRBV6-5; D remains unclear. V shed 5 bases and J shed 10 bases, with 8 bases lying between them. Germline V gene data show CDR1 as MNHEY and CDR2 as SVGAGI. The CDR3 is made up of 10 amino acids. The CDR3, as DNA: TGTGCCAGCAGTGACCGGGCCTACACCTTC. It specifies CASSDRAYTF.

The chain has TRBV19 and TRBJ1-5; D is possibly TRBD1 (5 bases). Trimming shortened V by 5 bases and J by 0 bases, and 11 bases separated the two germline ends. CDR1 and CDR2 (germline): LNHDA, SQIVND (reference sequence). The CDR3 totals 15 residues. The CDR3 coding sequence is TGTGCCAGTAGTGGTAGGGGTTATAGCAATCAGCCCCAGCATTTT. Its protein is CASSGRGYSNQPQHF.

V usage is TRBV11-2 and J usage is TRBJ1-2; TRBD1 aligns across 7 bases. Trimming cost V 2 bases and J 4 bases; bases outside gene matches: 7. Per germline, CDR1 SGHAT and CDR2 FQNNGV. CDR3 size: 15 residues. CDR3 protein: CASSLQPGGVYGYTF. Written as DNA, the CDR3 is TGTGCCAGCAGCTTACAACCAGGGGGTGTCTATGGCTACACCTTC. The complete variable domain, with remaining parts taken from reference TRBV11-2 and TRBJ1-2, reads EAGVAQSPRYKIIEKRQSVAFWCNPISGHATLYWYQQILGQGPKLLIQFQNNGVVDDSQLPKDRFSAERLKGVDSTLKIQPAKLEDSAVYLCASSLQPGGVYGYTFGSGTRLTVV.

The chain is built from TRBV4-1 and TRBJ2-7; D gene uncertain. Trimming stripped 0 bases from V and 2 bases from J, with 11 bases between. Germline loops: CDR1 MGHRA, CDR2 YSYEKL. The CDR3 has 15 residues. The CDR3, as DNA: TGCGCCAGCAGCCAAGATGAACTTAACCCCTACGAGCAGTACTTC. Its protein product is CASSQDELNPYEQYF.

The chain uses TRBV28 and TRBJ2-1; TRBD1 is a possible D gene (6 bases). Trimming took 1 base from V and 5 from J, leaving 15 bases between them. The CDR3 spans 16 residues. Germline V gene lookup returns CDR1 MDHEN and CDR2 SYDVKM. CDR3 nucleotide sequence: TGTGCCAGCAGTTTATATGGGCAGGGGAACGACAATGAGCAGTTCTTC. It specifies CASSLYGQGNDNEQFF.

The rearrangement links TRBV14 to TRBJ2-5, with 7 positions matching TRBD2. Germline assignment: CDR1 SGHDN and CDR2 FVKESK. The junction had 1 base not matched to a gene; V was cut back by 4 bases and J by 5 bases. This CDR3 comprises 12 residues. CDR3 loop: CASSRDYETQYF. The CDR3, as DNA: TGTGCCAGCAGCCGGGACTATGAGACCCAGTACTTC. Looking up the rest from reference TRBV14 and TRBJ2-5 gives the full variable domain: EAGVTQFPSHSVIEKGQTVTLRCDPISGHDNLYWYRRVMGKEIKFLLHFVKESKQDESGMPNNRFLAERTGGTYSTLKVQPAELEDSGVYFCASSRDYETQYFGPGTRLLVL.

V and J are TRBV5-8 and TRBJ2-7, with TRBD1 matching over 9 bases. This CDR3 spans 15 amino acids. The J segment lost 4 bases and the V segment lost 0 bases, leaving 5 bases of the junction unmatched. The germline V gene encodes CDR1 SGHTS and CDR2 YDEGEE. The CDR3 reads CASSLVGGQGYEQYF. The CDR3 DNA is TGTGCCAGCAGCTTGGTAGGGGGACAGGGATACGAGCAGTACTTC.

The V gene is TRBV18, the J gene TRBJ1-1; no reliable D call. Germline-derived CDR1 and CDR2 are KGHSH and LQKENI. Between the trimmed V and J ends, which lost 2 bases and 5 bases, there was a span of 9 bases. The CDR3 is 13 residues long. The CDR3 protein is CASSPVGNTEAFF. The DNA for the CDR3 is TGTGCCAGCTCACCAGTCGGAAATACTGAAGCTTTCTTT.

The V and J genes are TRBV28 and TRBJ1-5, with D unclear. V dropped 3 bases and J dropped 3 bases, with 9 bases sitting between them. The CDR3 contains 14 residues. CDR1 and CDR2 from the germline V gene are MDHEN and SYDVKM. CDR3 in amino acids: CASSFGQINQPQHF. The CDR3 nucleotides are TGTGCCAGCAGTTTCGGTCAGATCAATCAGCCCCAGCATTTT.

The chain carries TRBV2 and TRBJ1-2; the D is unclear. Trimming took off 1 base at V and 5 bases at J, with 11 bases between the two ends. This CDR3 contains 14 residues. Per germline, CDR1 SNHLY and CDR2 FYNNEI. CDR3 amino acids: CASSEGQVIYGYTF. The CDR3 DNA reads TGTGCCAGCAGTGAAGGCCAGGTGATTTATGGCTACACCTTC.

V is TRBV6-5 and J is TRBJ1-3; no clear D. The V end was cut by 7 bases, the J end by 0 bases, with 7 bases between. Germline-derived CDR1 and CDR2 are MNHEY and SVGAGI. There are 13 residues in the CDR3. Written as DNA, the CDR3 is TGTGCCAGCACCACAAGCTCTGGAAACACCATATATTTT. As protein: CASTTSSGNTIYF.